The present T cell receptor (beta chain) was sequenced within a study of blood T cell repertoires in COVID-19. The CDR3 totals 11 residues. The ends were cut back, 4 bases at V and 7 bases at J, with 8 bases in the middle. Germline CDR1 and CDR2: MDHEN and SYDVKM. Enrollment of patients from Seattle took place during active infection, with longitudinal follow-up. Only in-frame clones appear in the TCRdb table, and some are missing; sequencing was by immunoSEQ multiplex PCR. The sample includes approximately 70,000 clones, roughly 85% of them seen just once. Sequenced: peripheral blood. The rearrangement joins TRBV28 to TRBJ2-7; D gene unclear. This clonotype was sampled from a woman aged 45-60 years with COVID-19, enrolled during active disease. The CDR3 region is CASSSPREQYF. The CDR3 nucleotides are TGTGCCAGCAGTTCCCCGAGGGAGCAGTACTTC.